The 5 T cell receptor beta chains below all came from one sample that was sequenced in a study of CD8+ T cells in alopecia areata (dated by TCRdb to the late 2010s). This specimen's time point label, per the study, means: 20 to 30 weeks on oral tofacitinib. The sample's treatment or condition label, decoded: oral pan-JAK inhibitor, 5-10 mg twice daily. Library construction relied on the immunoSEQ multiplex PCR assay. To provide template for TCR sequencing, every sample had RNA extracted and reverse transcribed into cDNA. TCRdb took this table from immuneACCESS and kept in-frame rearrangements with V and J called. Such tables lack part of the clones; where checked against another copy, unresolved V genes explain under half of the gap, and the rest is unexplained. For this sample the table gives some 80,000 clones, of which around 61% were detected only once. Of the sample, around a quarter falls within the top ten clones.

Here the sequenced sample was CD8+ T cells sorted from blood, taken at week 24, from a patient treated with tofacitinib. Receptors originate from a human donor with alopecia areata.

This clone was detected once. J is TRBJ1-1 and V is TRBV27, with D uncertain. V lost 3 bases and J 1 base, leaving 6 bases between the germline ends. CDR3 length: 13 amino acids. Germline V gene sequence: CDR1 MNHEY, CDR2 SMNVEV (reference sequence). CDR3 sequence: CASSFTSNTEAFF. The CDR3 DNA sequence: TGTGCCAGCAGTTTTACATCGAACACTGAAGCTTTCTTT.

The sample holds a few counts of this clone. The CDR3 region has the DNA TGTGCCAGCAGTTTATATAGCGGGAGAACAGATACGCAGTATTTT. Protein product: CASSLYSGRTDTQYF. The chain uses TRBV6-1 and TRBJ2-3; 9 positions agree with TRBD2. V dropped 5 bases and J dropped 3; count of bases not matched to a gene: 6. Germline loops: CDR1 MNHNS, CDR2 SASEGT. The CDR3 has 15 amino acids.

The chain combines TRBV6-5 with TRBJ2-1, with a possible D match to TRBD2 (6 bases). Germline loops: CDR1 MNHEY, CDR2 SVGAGI. There are 15 residues in the CDR3. V was cut by 8 bases and J by 9 bases, with 23 bases left in between. The CDR3 region has the DNA TGTGCCAGCGGGTTGGGCGGGACCTACCGCGGTGAGCAGTTCTTC. This encodes CASGLGGTYRGEQFF.

This clone was counted once. CDR3 amino acids: CAISESEPGSSYEQYF. In nucleotides, the CDR3 is TGTGCCATCAGTGAGTCCGAACCGGGATCCTCCTACGAGCAGTACTTC. The rearrangement joins TRBV10-3 to TRBJ2-7; D might be TRBD2 (5 bases). Germline assignment: CDR1 ENHRY and CDR2 SYGVKD. The CDR3 has 16 residues. Trimming took off 0 bases at V and 0 bases at J, with 12 bases between the two ends.

This chain uses TRBV4-1 with TRBJ2-3; 8 nucleotides align to TRBD2. V lost 7 bases to trimming and J lost 1 base; unmatched junction nucleotides: 7. The CDR3 is 15 amino acids. Germline CDR1 MGHRA, CDR2 YSYEKL. The CDR3 is CASNLAGRRTDTQYF. The CDR3 DNA is TGCGCCAGCAATTTAGCGGGGCGGCGCACAGATACGCAGTATTTT.